The clone carrying this TCR beta chain was seen at least ten times. Trimming took 2 bases from V and 3 from J; bases not matched to a gene: 5. Germline CDR1 reads LGHDT; CDR2 reads YNNKEL (reference sequence). This CDR3 has 17 residues. These data originate in a study of CD8+CD57+ T cells in acquired aplastic anemia. About the research overall: The average for DNA from sorted CD4+ and CD8+ cells was roughly 3 ug.

Patients chosen for sequencing had shown CD8+CD57+ cell expansion by flow cytometry. Blood was sampled before the patients had received any therapy. Genomic DNA constituted the template upon which TCR beta VDJ and CDR3 profiling was performed. From the reads, TCRdb called clonotypes with MiXCR, one entry per CDR3 protein. The table records over 250,000 distinct CDR3 sequences, 45% to 65% of them present only once. The sample taken for sequencing was sorted CD4+, CD8+, or CD8+CD57+ T cells (not recorded which) from PBMCs. The chain is built from TRBV3-1 and TRBJ2-7, with 15 bases matching TRBD2. The TCR comes from a human donor with aplastic anemia. The CDR3 spells CASSQYGTSGRNYEQYF. The CDR3 DNA reads as TGTGCCAGCAGCCAATACGGGACTAGCGGGAGGAACTACGAGCAGTACTTC.